This TCR beta chain was found in a study of glioma-infiltrating T cells after dendritic cell vaccination. The table came from immunoSEQ multiplex PCR; TCRdb's copy has only in-frame clones and leaves some out. The sample contains tens of thousands of clones, about 85% of which appear only once. Time point denoted: after dendritic cell vaccination, including at tumor progression/relapse. Germline CDR1 LGHNA, CDR2 YNFKEQ. CDR3 size: 17 residues. The V and J ends lost 1 base and 4 bases respectively, with 14 bases between them. This clonotype was obtained from a human donor with glioblastoma. This specimen was blood, taken after dendritic cell vaccination. The J gene is TRBJ2-6, the V gene TRBV4-2; TRBD2 is a possible D gene (5 bases). In nucleotides, the CDR3 is TGTGCCAGCAGCCAAGGGGTAATGGGAGACGGGGCCAACGTCCTGACTTTC. Encoded protein: CASSQGVMGDGANVLTF.